The 4 T cell receptor beta chains reported below all come from one sample, sequenced in a study of blood T cell repertoires in COVID-19. Method: immunoSEQ multiplex PCR; TCRdb's copy keeps in-frame clones and lacks some. The sample includes roughly 400,000 clones, 70% to 90% of them seen just once. Source material: PBMCs or T cells enriched from blood (not recorded which). The receptors come from a woman younger than 35 who had been exposed to COVID-19.

The chain recombines TRBV3-1 (or the pseudogene TRBV3-2) with TRBJ1-3; 7 bases agree with TRBD1. The CDR3 is 15 amino acids. Germline V CDR1 and CDR2: LGHDT, YNNKEL (reference sequence). With V trimmed by 5 bases and J by 1 base, 5 bases remained unmatched. The DNA for the CDR3 is TGTGCCAGCAGCGAGACAGGGATATCTGGAAACACCATATATTTT. Its translation: CASSETGISGNTIYF.

The rearrangement joins TRBV11-3 to TRBJ2-2, with TRBD2 matching 13 bases. The V and J ends lost 5 bases and 6 bases, in that order; junction bases with no gene match: 9. The CDR3 sequence is 17 residues long. CDR1 and CDR2 (germline): SGHNT, YENEEA. The CDR3 region is CASSRGLAGVSPGELFF. DNA for the CDR3: TGTGCCAGCAGCCGCGGACTAGCGGGAGTATCCCCCGGGGAGCTGTTTTTT.

The J gene is TRBJ1-5, the V gene TRBV6-5; D call uncertain. The CDR3 has 15 residues. From germline, CDR1 is MNHEY and CDR2 SVGAGI. Between the trimmed V and J ends, which lost 6 bases and 5 bases, there was a span of 17 bases. The CDR3: CASSKYGRIDQPQHF. Written as DNA, the CDR3 is TGTGCCAGCAGCAAATATGGCAGAATCGATCAGCCCCAGCATTTT.

The V call is TRBV3-1 (or the pseudogene TRBV3-2), the J call TRBJ2-7; the D is unclear. CDR1 LGHDT and CDR2 YNNKEL come from the germline V gene (reference sequence). CDR3 length: 16 residues. V lost 7 bases, J lost 2 bases, and 21 bases lay in between. The CDR3 DNA sequence: TGTGCCAGCACCTCAATTTCCGGCGGCCCTGCCTACGAGCAGTACTTC. Translation gives CASTSISGGPAYEQYF.